These T cell receptor beta chains were read from a single sample in a study of shared clonotypes between healthy human individuals. Sequenced by immunoSEQ multiplex PCR; TCRdb stores in-frame clones only, minus some. The top ten clones hold around 0.4% of a sample with 2 million to 2.5 million clones, over 90% of them seen once. The sample was naive CD4+ T cells from PBMCs. Every receptor here comes from a man aged 18 to 30 in good health. Some clones in this sample may be carry-over from other donors' samples. Each CDR3 is given with its conserved first and last residue. Fields, in order: J gene, D gene, V gene, clone size, CDR3 protein, CDR3 DNA. The D gene is left open where the match is weak. Clone size appears in some rows only: once, few, many, or a class for an expanded clone.

TRBJ1-2,TRBD1,TRBV7-9,-,CASSWTTGGDGYTF,TGTGCCAGCAGCTGGACCACAGGGGGCGATGGCTACACCTTC
TRBJ2-1,TRBD2,TRBV27,-,CASSPLGSGSRNEQFF,TGTGCCAGCAGTCCCCTAGGGAGCGGGAGTAGGAATGAGCAGTTCTTC
TRBJ2-3,-,TRBV28,-,CASRTAGVTDTQYF,TGTGCCAGCAGGACGGCTGGGGTGACAGATACGCAGTATTTT
TRBJ1-5,-,TRBV14,-,CASSQSSNQPQHF,TGTGCCAGCAGCCAATCTAGCAATCAGCCCCAGCATTTT
TRBJ2-1,-,TRBV11-2,-,CASSQSRGSYNEQFF,TGTGCCAGCAGCCAAAGTAGGGGGTCCTACAATGAGCAGTTCTTC
TRBJ2-7,-,TRBV28,-,CASSYWAYEQYF,TGTGCCAGCAGTTACTGGGCCTACGAGCAGTACTTC
TRBJ2-2,TRBD1,TRBV19,-,CASSIREDRGTGELFF,TGTGCCAGTAGTATTAGAGAGGACAGGGGCACCGGGGAGCTGTTTTTT
TRBJ1-6,-,TRBV5-1,-,CASSRSSYNSPLHF,TGCGCCAGCAGCCGGAGCTCCTATAATTCACCCCTCCACTTT
TRBJ1-1,-,TRBV6-6,-,CASSYSLGQGGTEAFF,TGTGCCAGCAGTTACTCATTGGGGCAGGGAGGAACTGAAGCTTTCTTT
TRBJ2-3,TRBD2,TRBV7-6,-,CASSFHLGEREGTDTQYF,TGTGCCAGCAGCTTCCACCTGGGGGAGCGGGAGGGCACAGATACGCAGTATTTT
TRBJ1-1,-,TRBV28,-,CASSQLKAFF,TGTGCCAGCAGTCAGCTAAAAGCTTTCTTT
TRBJ2-5,-,TRBV10-1,-,CASSERASSGETQYF,TGCGCCAGCAGTGAGAGAGCCTCCTCGGGGGAGACCCAGTACTTC
TRBJ2-5,-,TRBV7-8,-,CASSLAAWGGGETQYF,TGTGCCAGCAGCTTAGCGGCCTGGGGAGGGGGAGAGACCCAGTACTTC
TRBJ1-1,TRBD1,TRBV10-3,-,CAIRLGTGQNTEAFF,TGTGCCATCAGACTAGGGACAGGGCAAAACACTGAAGCTTTCTTT
TRBJ2-5,-,TRBV7-2,-,CASSSSRRETQYF,TGTGCCAGCAGCTCCTCTCGGAGGGAGACCCAGTACTTC
TRBJ2-3,TRBD2,TRBV29-1,-,CSVVGSGRIGATDTQYF,TGCAGCGTTGTGGGTAGCGGGAGGATAGGTGCGACAGATACGCAGTATTTT
TRBJ2-7,-,TRBV6-5,-,CASSYRDPGMGYEQYF,TGTGCCAGCAGTTACCGCGATCCGGGTATGGGATACGAGCAGTACTTC
TRBJ2-3,TRBD2,TRBV10-3,-,CAISRTSGSPDTQYF,TGTGCCATCAGCAGGACTAGCGGGAGCCCAGATACGCAGTATTTT
TRBJ2-7,TRBD2,TRBV5-1,-,CASSPSETSGPYEQYF,TGCGCCAGCAGCCCATCAGAGACTAGCGGGCCCTACGAGCAGTACTTC
TRBJ1-2,-,TRBV7-2,-,CASSLAGTLNYGYTF,TGTGCCAGCAGCTTAGCGGGTACACTTAACTATGGCTACACCTTC
TRBJ2-1,-,TRBV9,once,CASSVVGEEYNEQFF,TGTGCCAGCAGCGTAGTAGGCGAGGAATACAATGAGCAGTTCTTC
TRBJ2-6,-,TRBV18,-,CASSLRGLNGANVLTF,TGTGCCAGCTCCCTCCGGGGTCTCAATGGGGCCAACGTCCTGACTTTC
TRBJ1-4,-,TRBV2,-,CASSTGGSEKLFF,TGTGCCAGCAGCACGGGGGGATCCGAAAAACTGTTTTTT
TRBJ2-1,TRBD2,TRBV7-2,-,CASSSPRGRAPIYNEQFF,TGTGCCAGCAGCTCTCCCCGCGGGAGGGCCCCCATTTACAATGAGCAGTTCTTC
TRBJ2-5,TRBD1,TRBV5-1,-,CASSRTGTGYRETQYF,TGCGCCAGCAGCAGAACCGGGACAGGGTATCGGGAGACCCAGTACTTC
TRBJ2-1,TRBD2,TRBV29-1,-,CSVELAGSSYNEQFF,TGCAGCGTTGAACTAGCGGGGAGCTCCTACAATGAGCAGTTCTTC
TRBJ2-7,-,TRBV18,-,CASSPTPPGEQYF,TGTGCCAGCTCACCAACCCCTCCCGGCGAGCAGTACTTC